This T cell receptor beta chain originates from a study of blood T cells in healthy people across ages. This clonotype showed up just a few times. This CDR3 is 15 amino acids long. V gave up 2 bases and J gave up 7 bases; unmatched junction bases: 9. Germline lookup yields CDR1 SGHRS and CDR2 YFSETQ. With a J-beta primer mix and a sample-barcoded 5' primer, a second PCR ran about 6 to 11 cycles. Using its own MiXCR run on the 5' RACE reads, TCRdb lists one record per CDR3 protein. The sample has 550,000 to 700,000 distinct CDR3 sequences, 27% seen once. The sequence was collected from a woman in her seventies in good health. This chain links TRBV5-1 with TRBJ2-5, with TRBD1 matching 9 bases. Material for sequencing was blood. Here the CDR3 DNA reads TGCGCCAGCAGCTTACCGGGACAGGGTTTAGGGACCCAGTACTTC. Translating it yields CASSLPGQGLGTQYF.